This T cell receptor beta chain was found in a study of OX40 agonist ivuxolimab in advanced cancers. About the study: One patient with hepatocellular carcinoma and two with cutaneous melanoma, three in all, had partial responses.

The V gene's germline CDR1 is SQVTM and CDR2 ANQGSEA. Trimming pared 0 bases from V and 1 base from J, leaving 18 bases between. The CDR3 has 17 amino acids. TCRdb's copy holds only in-frame clones and misses some; the assay was immunoSEQ multiplex PCR. Among more than 25,000 clones listed, 74% were seen once. The specimen comprised CD4+ or CD8+ T cells sorted from blood, sampled in a trial of the OX40 agonist ivuxolimab. This receptor was identified in an adult with an advanced solid tumor such as melanoma, head and neck, liver or kidney cancer. The chain uses TRBV29-1 and TRBJ2-5; D is possibly TRBD2 (6 bases). The CDR3 bases are TGCAGCGTTGAAGAAAGGAGGGGTGTGGGGGGCCAAGAGACCCAGTACTTC. This translates into CSVEERRGVGGQETQYF.